The clone carrying this T cell receptor (beta chain) was counted only a few times. Its specificity is unknown. The V and J ends lost 2 bases and 9 bases, in that order; junction bases with no gene match: 8. Germline loops: CDR1 LGHDT, CDR2 YNNKEL (reference sequence). The CDR3 is 15 residues long. This record comes from a study of post-analysis software for immune sequencing data. Study results and caveats: When patients were compared with controls, 5 or 6 TRBV segments were more frequent, TRBV5-6, TRBV5-1 and TRBV20-1 among them.

The TCR beta cDNA libraries carried unique molecular identifiers. TCRdb fed the PCR reads into MiXCR, producing one record per CDR3 protein. The sample has 820,000 or so distinct CDR3 sequences, about 57% seen once; the top ten hold 4.6%. The chain carries TRBV3-1 and TRBJ2-1, with 9 bases identical to TRBD2. The sample comprised blood. This receptor was taken from a girl aged 10 to 17 with multiple sclerosis. CDR3 loop: CASSQLREGRSEQFF. CDR3 sequence (DNA): TGTGCCAGCAGCCAATTGCGGGAGGGCCGCAGTGAGCAGTTCTTC.